Described below is a single T cell receptor (beta chain) sequence and its context. This entry is derived from a study of T cells of healthy individuals. MiXCR, run by TCRdb on the 5' RACE reads, gives a single entry per CDR3 protein. The data show around 90,000 distinct CDR3 sequences, with 5% seen just once and 7.5% held by the top ten. CDR3 size: 14 residues. V shed 2 bases and J shed 0 bases, with 8 bases lying between them. Per germline, CDR1 DFQATT and CDR2 SNEGSKA (reference sequence). This chain links TRBV20-1 with TRBJ1-5; D not certain. This clonotype originated in a female donor in good health. The CDR3 DNA sequence: TGCAGTGCTAGACTTCCGGTTAGCAATCAGCCCCAGCATTTT. This encodes CSARLPVSNQPQHF.